This TCR beta chain was obtained from a study of tumor-infiltrating lymphocytes in primary liver carcinoma. Overall study: Patients included men and women of 30 to 69 years.

Overall study results and limits: Blood had a significantly lower top-250-clone fraction than tumors did (p = 0.039). Lesser overlap characterized tumor-adjacent and tumor-blood pairs relative to tumor region pairs.

The V gene lost 5 bases and the J gene lost 4 bases, with 13 bases spanning the gap. Germline CDR1 is SGHVS and CDR2 is FQNEAQ. This CDR3 contains 14 residues. Starting material of about 450 ng total RNA yielded TCR beta cDNA via a constant-region primer. TCR beta libraries came from three nested multiplex PCR rounds using slightly modified ARM-PCR. Amplification in the first two PCR rounds was performed using TRBV1-TRBV30 forward primers and a C-beta reverse primer for 10 cycles each. Each CDR3 protein is one row after TCRdb ran MiXCR on the multiplex PCR reads. The table includes about 110,000 distinct CDR3 sequences, roughly 80% detected once. Comments on this clonotype: Its specificity is unknown.

Unsorted bulk tissue of about 20-31 mg yielded co-extracted RNA and DNA. Five separate regions per tumor were sampled. The chain has TRBV7-8 and TRBJ2-3; D remains unclear. Sequencing was performed on liver tumor tissue from sampling region 3. Subset given: tumor region T3, left-lateral pole. This receptor was identified in a man aged 35-49 years with primary liver carcinoma and hepatitis B virus infection. The CDR3, as DNA: TGTGCCAGCAGCCACGCCAGGTGGGCAGATACGCAGTATTTT. It yields the protein CASSHARWADTQYF. The whole variable domain, filled in from reference TRBV7-8 and TRBJ2-3, reads GAGVSQSPRYKVAKRGQDVALRCDPISGHVSLFWYQQALGQGPEFLTYFQNEAQLDKSGLPSDRFFAERPEGSVSTLKIQRTQQEDSAVYLCASSHARWADTQYFGPGTRLTVL.